This TCR beta chain was recorded in a study of shared clonotypes between healthy human individuals. Profiling relied on immunoSEQ multiplex PCR, and the TCRdb table lists in-frame clones only, not all of them. This sample carries about 2 million clones, about 95% of them seen once, and the ten largest clones take more than 0.1%. This CDR3 region has 13 residues. The germline gives CDR1 SEHNR, CDR2 FQNEAQ (reference sequence). Trimming pared 7 bases from V and 6 bases from J, leaving 12 bases between. Overall study findings and caveats: It was anticipated that sequencing depth would influence how many clonotypes donors shared.

This clone was picked up one time. Its antigen remains unknown. Specimen: naive CD4+ T cells sorted from blood. Subset noted: CD45RA+ positively selected. The receptor was isolated from a man between 18 and 29 years old in good health. This chain uses TRBV7-9 with TRBJ1-4; the D gene is possibly TRBD1 (6 bases). As DNA, the CDR3 is TGTGCCAGCATACAGGGCGGGCATGAAAAACTGTTTTTT. Translation gives CASIQGGHEKLFF.